This entry concerns a single TCR beta chain. No antigen is known for it. This record belongs to a study of T cell responses to AZD1222 COVID-19 vaccine. General study results and limits: Nearly half of the spike-specific TCRs reportedly recognize variant regions that carry no mutations. White British people made up most donors, females outnumbered males, and clonal diversity was possibly underestimated.

Sequenced by immunoSEQ multiplex PCR; TCRdb stores in-frame clones only, minus some. The table includes about 120,000 clones, 80% to 85% detected once. The CDR3 runs to 14 residues. The germline V gene encodes CDR1 SQVTM and CDR2 ANQGSEA. Trimming removed 6 bases from V and 5 bases from J; junction bases left unmatched: 9. The receptor's source is an adult in good health. The chain has TRBV29-1 and TRBJ2-1, with TRBD2 matching over 8 bases. The sequencing used peripheral blood, collected on day 0 of AZD1222 vaccination. The CDR3 DNA follows: TGCAGCGTGGGCCCAGCGGGAGACCACAATGAGCAGTTCTTC. Translating gives CSVGPAGDHNEQFF.